The rows below give T cell receptor beta chains drawn from one sample of a study of blood T cell repertoires in COVID-19. Profiled with immunoSEQ multiplex PCR; TCRdb holds only in-frame clones, not every one. The sample has around 150,000 clones, 79% seen once; the top ten hold over 8.5%. The sequencing input was peripheral blood. Every receptor here comes from a man in his fifties or sixties with active or convalescent COVID-19. CDR3s include the opening cysteine and the closing phenylalanine or tryptophan. A row's size may be missing; if present it is once, few, many or a size class.

15	NA	TRBV19	TRBJ2-7	CASRPLEGPHREQYF
17	NA	TRBV27	TRBJ2-7	CASTLLSGGTSIYEQYF
14	few	TRBV11-3	TRBJ2-3	CASSLTTSSDTQYF
14	few	TRBV4-1	TRBJ2-7	CASSPGGSSYEQYF
19	NA	TRBV7-9	TRBJ1-5	CASSHSRDRGLSGNQPQHF
13	NA	TRBV28	TRBJ1-2	CASSLRTGYGYTF
13	NA	TRBV30	TRBJ1-6	CAWSVNYNSPLHF
14	NA	TRBV28	TRBJ2-7	CASSLGGRAGSEYF
15	NA	TRBV11-1	TRBJ1-1	CASSPTGKANTEAFF
18	once	TRBV27	TRBJ1-6	CASSLRGPEGLRNSPLHF
12	NA	TRBV9	TRBJ1-6	CASSVDQGSLHF
16	NA	TRBV7-6	TRBJ2-5	CASSLGVAGRQETQYF
15	NA	TRBV5-1	TRBJ2-1	CASSSGLVVGNEQFF
16	NA	TRBV19	TRBJ1-2	CASSIPPGPPHYGYTF
13	NA	TRBV7-6	TRBJ2-7	CASSLGGGYEQYF
15	few	TRBV10-2	TRBJ1-2	CASSDSETPPYGYTF
15	few	TRBV28	TRBJ1-1	CATLTGSEENTEAFF
13	once	TRBV29-1	TRBJ1-2	CSVGIGQGNGYTF
13	NA	TRBV12-3/TRBV12-4	TRBJ1-5	CASSFSGNQPQHF
15	NA	TRBV7-6	TRBJ1-3	CASSSLTSSGNTIYF
12	NA	TRBV6-5	TRBJ2-7	CASRRGPYEQYF
16	NA	TRBV7-3	TRBJ2-1	CASSYLADATYNEQFF
13	NA	TRBV10-1	TRBJ2-1	CASSRLAGDEQFF
15	NA	TRBV4-2	TRBJ1-4	CASSNRQGTNEKLFF
14	NA	TRBV6-6	TRBJ2-1	CASSSTGRNNEQFF
11	NA	TRBV6-9	TRBJ1-4	CRGTGAEKLFF
15	once	TRBV7-8	TRBJ2-1	CASSTTPGQNNEQFF
16	NA	TRBV5-4	TRBJ1-1	CASSSPGQGADTEAFF
15	NA	TRBV10-2	TRBJ2-3	CASRSQGSSTDTQYF
16	NA	TRBV7-2	TRBJ2-5	CASSLRVVGIEGTQYF
17	NA	TRBV30	TRBJ1-1	CAWSGEPTLNMNTEAFF
16	once	TRBV7-9	TRBJ2-7	CASTPSAAGGPYEQYF
15	once	TRBV3-1/TRBV3-2	TRBJ1-1	CASSQDFTGPTEAFF
14	NA	TRBV6-2/TRBV6-3	TRBJ2-5	CASSRRIIQETQYF
15	NA	TRBV2	TRBJ2-3	CASSVERGLTDTQYF
15	NA	TRBV4-1	TRBJ1-2	CASSQGTGANYGYTF